The present T cell receptor (beta chain) was sequenced within a study of T cells expressing NK-cell markers. Study-level background: Sorted CD3+CD56-NKG2C+, CD3+CD56+NKG2C- and CD3+CD56+NKG2C+ T cells were the source of the TCR beta repertoires. Eight donors were sequenced, seven testing HCMV-seropositive and one testing seronegative. Study outcomes and limitations: There remained a lack of clarity about HCMV specificity of expanded NKG2C+ T cell clones.

Points on this clonotype: Its target is unknown.

The authors generated TCR beta cDNA through 5'RACE template switching with UMIs. TCRdb re-called the 5' RACE reads and shows each CDR3 protein once, DNA omitted. Its table records 350,000 to 450,000 distinct CDR3 sequences. This CDR3 region has 16 residues. Per germline, CDR1 SGDLS and CDR2 YYNGEE. This TCR was recovered from a man aged 18 to 69 in good health. Sequencing was carried out using blood T cells: a sorted CD56 or NKG2C T cell subset, CD4+ or CD8+ T cells, or bulk PBMC T cells (not recorded which). The chain is built from TRBV9 and TRBJ2-2; TCRdb selects TRBD1, and the lack of DNA leaves this call unchecked. CDR3 in amino acids: CASGWAGHRVGGELFF. Combining the CDR3 with reference TRBV9 and TRBJ2-2 gives the whole variable domain DSGVTQTPKHLITATGQRVTLRCSPRSGDLSVYWYQQSLDQGLQFLIQYYNGEERAKGNILERFSAQQFPDLHSELNLSSLELGDSALYFCASGWAGHRVGGELFFGEGSRLTVL.